The 32 T cell receptor beta chains listed next were all sequenced from one sample in a study of blood T cell repertoires in COVID-19. Libraries were prepared by immunoSEQ multiplex PCR; TCRdb keeps only in-frame clonotypes and omits some of them. The table records roughly 150,000 clones, around 90% of them present only once. The specimen was peripheral blood. Receptors originate from a man younger than 35 with COVID-19, enrolled during active disease.

This clone was counted only a few times. The rearrangement uses TRBV6-5 and TRBJ2-1; tentative D call: TRBD1 (6 bases). Germline V gives CDR1 MNHEY, CDR2 SVGAGI. CDR3 length equals 15 residues. V was shortened by 2 bases and J by 3 bases, with 11 bases between the two germline ends. The CDR3 protein is CASSYDRPDYNEQFF. The CDR3 DNA reads as TGTGCCAGCAGTTACGACAGGCCCGACTACAATGAGCAGTTCTTC.

This rearrangement joins TRBV7-8 to TRBJ2-7, with D possibly being TRBD2 (6 bases). Germline values: CDR1 SGHVS, CDR2 FQNEAQ. The CDR3 spans 16 residues. Trimming left V 2 bases short and J 4 bases short, with 18 bases between. CDR3 residues: CASSLMLGLGGYEQYF. CDR3 in DNA: TGTGCCAGCAGCTTAATGTTAGGACTGGGGGGATACGAGCAGTACTTC. Filled out from reference TRBV7-8 and TRBJ2-7, the complete variable domain reads GAGVSQSPRYKVAKRGQDVALRCDPISGHVSLFWYQQALGQGPEFLTYFQNEAQLDKSGLPSDRFFAERPEGSVSTLKIQRTQQEDSAVYLCASSLMLGLGGYEQYFGPGTRLTVT.

This CDR3 is CASSPPPRGMAYNEQFF. For the CDR3, the DNA is TGCGCCAGCAGCCCTCCCCCCAGGGGGATGGCCTACAATGAGCAGTTCTTC. The chain has TRBV4-1 and TRBJ2-1, with TRBD1 identical over 7 bases. The CDR3 has 17 residues. The V gene's germline CDR1 is MGHRA and CDR2 YSYEKL. Trimming at V came to 4 bases and at J to 2 bases, leaving 11 bases not matched to a gene.

This chain joins TRBV15 and TRBJ2-7; 9 nucleotides align to TRBD1. The CDR3 is 16 amino acids. V shed 0 bases, J shed 6 bases, and the junction held 9 bases outside the gene matches. CDR1 LNHNV and CDR2 YYDKDF come from the germline V gene (reference sequence). CDR3 sequence (DNA): TGTGCCACCAGCAGAGATCTTGGGGGACAGGGTGTCGAGCAGTACTTC. Its protein is CATSRDLGGQGVEQYF. The whole variable domain, filled in from reference TRBV15 and TRBJ2-7, reads DAMVIQNPRYQVTQFGKPVTLSCSQTLNHNVMYWYQQKSSQAPKLLFHYYDKDFNNEADTPDNFQSRRPNTSFCFLDIRSPGLGDTAMYLCATSRDLGGQGVEQYFGPGTRLTVT.

The chain couples TRBV2 to TRBJ2-5; 7 nucleotides line up with TRBD1. The CDR3 loop spans 13 amino acids. V shed 5 bases, J shed 1 base, and the junction held 1 base outside the gene matches. Germline lookup yields CDR1 SNHLY and CDR2 FYNNEI. CDR3 sequence (DNA): TGTGCCAGCAGTAGGGACAGCCAAGAGACCCAGTACTTC. Its translation: CASSRDSQETQYF.

The rearrangement joins TRBV9 to TRBJ2-7, with 10 bases aligning to TRBD2. This CDR3 is built from 16 residues. CDR1 is SGDLS, CDR2 YYNGEE, per germline. Trimming took 3 bases from V and 3 from J; bases not matched to a gene: 9. CDR3 bases: TGTGCCAGCAGCGCCAGCCTAGCGGGAGTAGGCTACGAGCAGTACTTC. Its translation is CASSASLAGVGYEQYF. Full variable domain (remainder filled in from reference TRBV9 and TRBJ2-7): DSGVTQTPKHLITATGQRVTLRCSPRSGDLSVYWYQQSLDQGLQFLIQYYNGEERAKGNILERFSAQQFPDLHSELNLSSLELGDSALYFCASSASLAGVGYEQYFGPGTRLTVT.

The chain links TRBV18 to TRBJ2-3, with a weak D call TRBD2 (5 bases). Trimming left V 3 bases short and J 4 bases short, with 8 bases between. Germline assignment: CDR1 KGHSH and CDR2 LQKENI. The CDR3 loop spans 13 amino acids. In nucleotides, the CDR3 is TGTGCCAGCTCACCGGGGAGTGCAGATACGCAGTATTTT. Translated: CASSPGSADTQYF.

This rearrangement joins TRBV30 to TRBJ2-7; D possibly corresponds to TRBD2 (6 bases). This CDR3 spans 12 amino acids. Trimming took 5 bases from V and 3 from J, leaving 11 bases between them. CDR1 is GTSNPN, CDR2 SVGIG, per germline (reference sequence). This chain's CDR3 is CAWGSGDYEQYF. CDR3 DNA sequence: TGTGCCTGGGGTAGCGGAGACTACGAGCAGTACTTC. Based on the CDR3 plus reference TRBV30 and TRBJ2-7, the full variable domain is SQTIHQWPATLVQPVGSPLSLECTVEGTSNPNLYWYRQAAGRGLQLLFYSVGIGQISSEVPQNLSASRPQDRQFILSSKKLLLSDSGFYLCAWGSGDYEQYFGPGTRLTVT.

This sequence joins TRBV4-1 and TRBJ1-1; D remains unclear. The CDR3 contains 16 residues. CDR1 is MGHRA and CDR2 is YSYEKL in the germline V gene. Trimming removed 5 bases at V and 5 bases at J, with 21 bases between. CDR3 DNA sequence: TGCGCCAGCAGCTTAGCAGGTGGCAGAGCGGGGACTGAAGCTTTCTTT. It is translated as CASSLAGGRAGTEAFF.

The chain has TRBV2 and TRBJ1-1, with no clear D. Trimming pared 6 bases from V and 3 bases from J, leaving 11 bases between. The CDR3 totals 13 residues. Germline CDR1 SNHLY, CDR2 FYNNEI. DNA for the CDR3: TGTGCCAGCAGGGTAGCCGCCCACACTGAAGCTTTCTTT. Its translation: CASRVAAHTEAFF.

This chain links TRBV5-8 with TRBJ2-7; D gene unclear. Germline V gene lookup returns CDR1 SGHTS and CDR2 YDEGEE. V gave up 4 bases and J gave up 7 bases, with 21 bases separating them. This CDR3 comprises 15 residues. CDR3 sequence reads: CASSPYQTQSREQYF. The CDR3 DNA follows: TGTGCCAGCAGCCCGTATCAAACGCAATCGAGGGAGCAGTACTTC.

The chain recombines TRBV15 with TRBJ1-1; a possible D gene is TRBD1 (6 bases). The CDR3 loop spans 16 amino acids. Germline CDR1 is LNHNV and CDR2 is YYDKDF (reference sequence). Between the trimmed V and J ends, which lost 0 bases and 1 base, there was a span of 12 bases. As DNA, the CDR3 is TGTGCCACCAGCAGAGACCGGGGACACTCGAACACTGAAGCTTTCTTT. Protein sequence: CATSRDRGHSNTEAFF.

The chain employs TRBV18 and TRBJ2-7, with D perhaps TRBD1 (5 bases). Germline CDR1 is KGHSH and CDR2 is LQKENI. V was shortened by 1 base and J by 2 bases, with 15 bases between the two germline ends. The CDR3 has 16 amino acids. The CDR3 is CASSPRVVRATYEQYF. In nucleotides, the CDR3 is TGTGCCAGCTCACCACGGGTGGTCAGGGCCACCTACGAGCAGTACTTC. Together with reference TRBV18 and TRBJ2-7, the CDR3 gives the full variable domain: NAGVMQNPRHLVRRRGQEARLRCSPMKGHSHVYWYRQLPEEGLKFMVYLQKENIIDESGMPKERFSAEFPKEGPSILRIQQVVRGDSAAYFCASSPRVVRATYEQYFGPGTRLTVT.

The gene calls are TRBV28 and TRBJ2-1; 12 bases line up with TRBD2. The germline gives CDR1 MDHEN, CDR2 SYDVKM. The length of the CDR3 is 14 residues. Unmatched junction bases numbered 4, after V lost 6 bases and J lost 7 bases. CDR3 in amino acids: CASRGLAGLNEQFF. In nucleotides, the CDR3 is TGTGCCAGCAGGGGACTAGCGGGTTTGAATGAGCAGTTCTTC. Variable domain in full (rest from reference TRBV28 and TRBJ2-1): DVKVTQSSRYLVKRTGEKVFLECVQDMDHENMFWYRQDPGLGLRLIYFSYDVKMKEKGDIPEGYSVSREKKERFSLILESASTNQTSMYLCASRGLAGLNEQFFGPGTRLTVL.

This chain uses TRBV27 with TRBJ2-2; 13 bases align to TRBD2. CDR3 length: 17 amino acids. Germline CDR1 MNHEY, CDR2 SMNVEV (reference sequence). V gave up 2 bases and J gave up 5 bases; unmatched junction bases: 5. The CDR3 sequence: CASSLGLAGVITGELFF. Written as DNA, the CDR3 is TGTGCCAGCAGTTTAGGACTAGCGGGGGTAATAACCGGGGAGCTGTTTTTT.

The rearrangement uses TRBV7-2 and TRBJ2-7, with TRBD1 matching over 12 bases. CDR1 is SGHTA, CDR2 FQGNSA, per germline. This CDR3 is 15 amino acids long. The V gene end was trimmed by 7 bases and the J gene end by 6 bases; junction bases not matched to a gene: 10. As DNA, the CDR3 is TGTGCCAGCATCATAGGGGACAGGGGGCTTTGCGAGCAGTACTTC. Translating gives CASIIGDRGLCEQYF.

This clone was counted between two and nine times. V gene TRBV4-3 combines with J gene TRBJ1-1, with 10 bases lining up with TRBD1. This CDR3 has 13 amino acids. The germline V gene encodes CDR1 LGHNA and CDR2 YSLEER. With 4 bases clipped from V and 5 bases from J, the junction kept 1 base outside the gene matches. The CDR3 sequence: CASSRGQGTEAFF. The CDR3 DNA reads as TGCGCCAGCAGCCGGGGACAGGGGACTGAAGCTTTCTTT.

The chain recombines TRBV9 with TRBJ2-6; no definite D call. The V end was cut by 0 bases, the J end by 2 bases, with 9 bases between. Germline V gene sequence: CDR1 SGDLS, CDR2 YYNGEE. This CDR3 region has 16 residues. The CDR3 spells CASSVGVGAGANVLTF. CDR3 coding DNA: TGTGCCAGCAGCGTAGGTGTGGGCGCTGGGGCCAACGTCCTGACTTTC.

The chain employs TRBV9 and TRBJ2-7, with a weak D call TRBD1 (6 bases). Germline lookup yields CDR1 SGDLS and CDR2 YYNGEE. V lost 4 bases to trimming and J lost 3 bases, with 8 bases between them. The CDR3 runs to 12 residues. The CDR3 spells CASSPDSYEQYF. CDR3 nucleotides: TGTGCCAGCAGCCCGGACAGCTACGAGCAGTACTTC.

This sequence joins TRBV19 and TRBJ2-1, with D possibly TRBD2 on 6 matching bases. V lost 3 bases, J lost 5 bases, and 17 bases lay in between. This CDR3 has 16 amino acids. Germline V gene sequence: CDR1 LNHDA, CDR2 SQIVND (reference sequence). CDR3 bases: TGTGCCAGTAGTATGGGGCGGACCCCGGGGGACAATGAGCAGTTCTTC. Its protein product is CASSMGRTPGDNEQFF.

J is TRBJ2-7 and V is TRBV6-2 or TRBV6-3; a weak D match, TRBD1 (6 bases). CDR3 size: 14 residues. Deletions cut 6 bases from V and 2 bases from J, with 14 bases between. The germline gives CDR1 MNHEY, CDR2 SVGEGT. As DNA, the CDR3 is TGTGCCAGCAGCCCGACAGGAGCCCCCTACGAGCAGTACTTC. Its translation: CASSPTGAPYEQYF.

The J gene is TRBJ1-5, the V gene TRBV15; 7 bases line up with TRBD1. In germline, CDR1 is LNHNV, CDR2 YYDKDF (reference sequence). The CDR3 is 18 residues long. The junction had 13 bases not matched to a gene; V was cut back by 0 bases and J by 5 bases. The CDR3 nucleotides read TGTGCCACCAGCAGAGATTCTCCACAGGGGTTAGTCTATCAGCCCCAGCATTTT. Translating gives CATSRDSPQGLVYQPQHF.

This rearrangement joins TRBV28 to TRBJ2-7, with TRBD2 identical over 9 bases. After removal of 5 bases from V and 3 bases from J, the junction contained 8 bases not matched to a gene. CDR3 length equals 15 residues. Germline assignment: CDR1 MDHEN and CDR2 SYDVKM. The CDR3 nucleotides read TGTGCCAGCAGTCCTAATCTTAGCGGGAGCTACGAGCAGTACTTC. Its protein is CASSPNLSGSYEQYF.

V and J are TRBV6-2 or TRBV6-3 and TRBJ2-2; 7 nucleotides agree with TRBD1. V trimming: 2 bases; J trimming: 0 bases; junction bases outside the gene matches: 9. The CDR3 spans 18 residues. The V gene's germline CDR1 is MNHEY and CDR2 SVGEGT. CDR3 protein: CASSYNTGAPTNTGELFF. In DNA form, the CDR3 reads TGTGCCAGCAGTTACAATACAGGGGCACCGACGAACACCGGGGAGCTGTTTTTT.

This chain joins TRBV18 and TRBJ2-7; 10 positions match TRBD1. The V gene's germline CDR1 is KGHSH and CDR2 LQKENI. With 6 bases clipped from V and 6 bases from J, the junction kept 11 bases outside the gene matches. The CDR3 loop spans 15 amino acids. This chain's CDR3 is CASSPGQGFQFEQYF. In DNA, the CDR3 is TGTGCCAGCTCGCCGGGACAGGGGTTTCAGTTCGAGCAGTACTTC.

The chain employs TRBV28 and TRBJ2-3, with D possibly called TRBD1 or TRBD2 (6 bases each). CDR1 is MDHEN, CDR2 SYDVKM, per germline. Trimming pared 10 bases from V and 0 bases from J, leaving 14 bases between. The CDR3 spans 14 residues. This chain's CDR3 is CATRGGGSTDTQYF. CDR3 bases: TGTGCCACCAGGGGAGGCGGGAGCACAGATACGCAGTATTTT.

This rearrangement joins TRBV28 to TRBJ2-3; possible D gene TRBD2, 6 bases. The CDR3 totals 17 residues. The germline V and J ends were trimmed by 2 bases and 0 bases, with 15 bases remaining between them. The germline V gene has CDR1 MDHEN and CDR2 SYDVKM. For the CDR3, the DNA is TGTGCCAGCAGTTTAACGGTTGGCGGGGCTAGCACAGATACGCAGTATTTT. This gives the protein CASSLTVGGASTDTQYF.

The chain joins TRBV30 to TRBJ1-1, with 7 bases fitting TRBD1. The CDR3 spans 15 residues. From germline, CDR1 is GTSNPN and CDR2 SVGIG (reference sequence). The J segment lost 0 bases and the V segment lost 4 bases, leaving 8 bases of the junction unmatched. DNA of the CDR3: TGTGCCTGGACCAACCGACAGGGAATGAACACTGAAGCTTTCTTT. This encodes CAWTNRQGMNTEAFF.

J is TRBJ1-5 and V is TRBV10-3; TRBD1 matches at 10 bases. The CDR3 consists of 15 residues. The J segment lost 7 bases and the V segment lost 6 bases, leaving 9 bases of the junction unmatched. Germline V CDR1 and CDR2: ENHRY, SYGVKD. CDR3 region: CAISSGTGVGQPQHF. The CDR3 DNA reads as TGTGCCATCAGCTCCGGGACAGGGGTCGGGCAGCCCCAGCATTTT.

The chain carries TRBV27 and TRBJ2-3, with TRBD2 matching 14 bases. V lost 2 bases to trimming and J lost 2 bases; unmatched junction nucleotides: 9. CDR1 is MNHEY, CDR2 SMNVEV, per germline (reference sequence). CDR3 length: 19 residues. The chain's CDR3 is CASSLRGLAGVGDTDTQYF. In DNA form, the CDR3 reads TGTGCCAGCAGTTTACGGGGACTAGCGGGAGTTGGCGACACAGATACGCAGTATTTT.

The rearrangement joins TRBV6-6 to TRBJ1-2; tentative D call: TRBD1 (5 bases). This CDR3 spans 16 amino acids. Germline CDR1 MNHNY, CDR2 SVGAGI (reference sequence). Deletions cut 4 bases from V and 4 bases from J, with 19 bases between. CDR3: CASSFRLAGTVYGYTF. As DNA, the CDR3 is TGTGCCAGCAGTTTCCGTTTAGCGGGGACCGTCTATGGCTACACCTTC.

The rearrangement links TRBV4-3 to TRBJ2-7, with 9 bases lining up with TRBD1. CDR1 LGHNA and CDR2 YSLEER come from the germline V gene. Trimming cost V 3 bases and J 7 bases; bases outside gene matches: 16. The CDR3 is made up of 17 amino acids. CDR3 sequence reads: CASSQGYRPGQGDEQYF. The DNA for the CDR3 is TGCGCCAGCAGCCAGGGCTATAGACCGGGACAGGGTGATGAGCAGTACTTC.